Presented here are 17 T cell receptor beta chains from one specimen sequenced in a study of T cell responses to AZD1222 COVID-19 vaccine. Clones were sequenced by immunoSEQ multiplex PCR, and TCRdb holds only the in-frame ones, with some missing. The table includes tens of thousands of clones, about 90% detected once. The source material was peripheral blood, sampled on day 0 of MenACWY control vaccination. The receptors were sampled from an adult in good health.

V and J are TRBV29-1 and TRBJ2-1; 7 bases line up with TRBD2. The CDR3 contains 15 residues. The trim removed 5 bases at V and 1 base at J, leaving 8 bases unmatched. Per germline, CDR1 SQVTM and CDR2 ANQGSEA. CDR3 loop: CSVLGGRRSYNEQFF. The CDR3 DNA sequence: TGCAGCGTTTTGGGCGGGAGAAGGTCCTACAATGAGCAGTTCTTC.

The chain carries TRBV2 and TRBJ2-2; D gene unclear. V lost 6 bases to trimming and J lost 5 bases, with 7 bases between them. Germline loops: CDR1 SNHLY, CDR2 FYNNEI. The CDR3 consists of 12 residues. DNA for the CDR3: TGTGCCAGCAGGGGGTTTACCGGGGAGCTGTTTTTT. As protein: CASRGFTGELFF.

This clone has a single count. The chain is built from TRBV5-1 and TRBJ2-3, with 8 bases that match TRBD1. CDR1 is SGHRS and CDR2 is YFSETQ in the germline V gene. There are 16 residues in the CDR3. V shed 2 bases and J 4 bases; nucleotides not matched to a gene: 9. In DNA, the CDR3 is TGCGCCAGCAGCTTCGGCGACAGGGGAGACGCAGATACGCAGTATTTT. Translation: CASSFGDRGDADTQYF.

This clone was counted once. The chain couples TRBV4-1 to TRBJ1-1, with D maybe TRBD1 (6 bases). V was clipped by 1 base and J by 2 bases, with 20 bases between them. CDR1 MGHRA and CDR2 YSYEKL come from the germline V gene. The CDR3 extends over 18 amino acids. The CDR3 loop reads CASSQGSFRGRSNTEAFF. The CDR3 nucleotides read TGCGCCAGCAGCCAAGGTTCTTTCAGGGGAAGGTCAAACACTGAAGCTTTCTTT.

The chain employs TRBV7-9 and TRBJ1-6; 8 bases agree with TRBD1. J was trimmed by 9 bases and V by 6 bases; bases with no gene match: 13. This CDR3 has 16 amino acids. CDR1 is SEHNR, CDR2 FQNEAQ, per germline (reference sequence). The CDR3 bases are TGTGCCAGCAGTCAATCATGGGACAGGTCACCTTCACCCCTCCACTTT. It yields the protein CASSQSWDRSPSPLHF.

A few counts support this clone. This chain uses TRBV20-1 with TRBJ2-3; 9 nucleotides agree with TRBD2. Germline V lookup: CDR1 DFQATT, CDR2 SNEGSKA (reference sequence). The CDR3 runs 15 residues. V shed 3 bases, J shed 4 bases, and the junction held 8 bases outside the gene matches. The CDR3 sequence is CSASMREGGADTQYF. In DNA form, the CDR3 reads TGCAGTGCTAGTATGCGGGAGGGGGGTGCAGATACGCAGTATTTT.

The J gene is TRBJ2-7, the V gene TRBV28; a possible D gene is TRBD1 (5 bases). CDR1 is MDHEN and CDR2 is SYDVKM in the germline V gene. Trimming stripped 1 base from V and 1 base from J, with 8 bases between. CDR3 length: 14 residues. The CDR3 coding sequence is TGTGCCAGCAGTTTATCGGACAAGTCCTACGAGCAGTACTTC. Its protein is CASSLSDKSYEQYF.

J is TRBJ2-1 and V is TRBV21-1; TRBD2, the D gene given by the table, was not confirmed from the DNA. TRBV21-1 represents a pseudogene. The CDR3 extends over 14 amino acids. Here the CDR3 DNA reads TGTGCCAGCACCCCCAGCGGGAGGACGAATGAGCAGTTCTTC. Its translation: CASTPSGRTNEQFF.

The genes are TRBV4-1 and TRBJ1-4; no reliable D call. Germline loops: CDR1 MGHRA, CDR2 YSYEKL. V lost 1 base, J lost 5 bases, and 14 bases lay in between. The CDR3 spans 16 residues. In DNA, the CDR3 is TGCGCCAGCAGCCAAGTGGCGGCAGGTAGAAATGAAAAACTGTTTTTT. It codes for CASSQVAAGRNEKLFF.

This clone was seen once. V and J are TRBV7-7 and TRBJ2-1, with 11 nucleotides matching TRBD2. The V segment lost 0 bases and the J segment 5 bases; nucleotides outside the gene matches: 6. The CDR3 extends over 17 amino acids. Germline loops: CDR1 SSHAT, CDR2 FNYEAQ (reference sequence). The CDR3: CASSLAGVTSGDNEQFF. The CDR3 DNA follows: TGTGCCAGCAGCTTAGCCGGGGTGACTAGCGGGGACAATGAGCAGTTCTTC.

The chain recombines TRBV9 with TRBJ2-3; the D gene is possibly TRBD2 (6 bases). Germline CDR1 reads SGDLS; CDR2 reads YYNGEE. The V end was cut by 4 bases, the J end by 4 bases, with 13 bases between. The CDR3 covers 14 residues. CDR3 DNA sequence: TGTGCCAGCAGCCCAGGGACTGCCTCAGATACGCAGTATTTT. Encoded protein: CASSPGTASDTQYF.

The chain links TRBV5-5 to TRBJ1-5, with D tentatively TRBD1 (5 bases). The V end was cut by 2 bases, the J end by 5 bases, with 14 bases between. This CDR3 comprises 15 residues. Germline V lookup: CDR1 SGHKS, CDR2 YYEKEE (reference sequence). CDR3 DNA: TGTGCCAGCAGCTTCGGCGCCAGGGCGGATCAGCCCCAGCATTTT. This gives the protein CASSFGARADQPQHF.

The V and J genes are TRBV18 and TRBJ2-1; TRBD1 agrees at 8 bases. V shed 3 bases and J 0 bases; nucleotides not matched to a gene: 10. Germline V gene data show CDR1 as KGHSH and CDR2 as LQKENI. This CDR3 has 18 amino acids. The CDR3 bases are TGTGCCAGCTCACCGCTCCATGGACAGGGTAGCTCCTACAATGAGCAGTTCTTC. Translating it yields CASSPLHGQGSSYNEQFF.

The CDR3 here is CASSQEGGSNYGYTF. In DNA form, the CDR3 reads TGTGCCAGCAGCCAAGAGGGCGGGAGTAACTATGGCTACACCTTC. The chain recombines TRBV3-1 (or the pseudogene TRBV3-2) with TRBJ1-2; the D is unclear. CDR1 and CDR2 from the germline V gene are LGHDT and YNNKEL (reference sequence). Deletions cut 0 bases from V and 1 base from J, with 9 bases between. The CDR3 totals 15 residues.

V usage is TRBV11-2 and J usage is TRBJ2-7; D is tentatively TRBD1 or TRBD2 (6 bases each). This CDR3 has 16 residues. CDR1 and CDR2 from the germline V gene are SGHAT and FQNNGV. Trimming removed 2 bases at V and 5 bases at J, with 19 bases between. CDR3 protein: CASSLQIPRRGDEQYF. In DNA, the CDR3 is TGTGCCAGCAGCTTACAGATCCCCCGGAGGGGGGACGAGCAGTACTTC.

The chain carries TRBV5-1 and TRBJ2-2; D ambiguous. Germline V gives CDR1 SGHRS, CDR2 YFSETQ. CDR3 length equals 13 residues. The V end lost 4 bases, the J end lost 7 bases, and 11 bases lay between the germline ends. In DNA form, the CDR3 reads TGCGCCAGCAGCCCCGGTTATGGCGGGGAGCTGTTTTTT. This translates into CASSPGYGGELFF.

J is TRBJ2-7 and V is TRBV5-1; TRBD1 agrees at 7 bases. V shed 0 bases and J 6 bases; nucleotides not matched to a gene: 6. Germline loops: CDR1 SGHRS, CDR2 YFSETQ. This CDR3 region has 14 residues. CDR3 bases: TGCGCCAGCAGCTTGGGACAGGGTACGTTCGAGCAGTACTTC. Encoded protein: CASSLGQGTFEQYF.